This T cell receptor (beta chain) derives from a study of shared clonotypes between healthy human individuals. Study summary: Researchers drew samples from a couple of women and a few men aged 18 to 49.

Adults of Caucasian background living in Nashville, Tennessee made up all donors. Evenly divided among several immunoSEQ plates was the genomic DNA of each subset. In the authors' methods: Because ImmunoSEQ provided only junction sequences with no quality scores, the filtering differed. Repertoires were generated with immunoSEQ multiplex PCR, while TCRdb's copy carries only in-frame clones and drops some. That table furnishes V, J and clone size, whereas the DNA furnished D and trimming. The sample yields approximately 510,000 clones, 60% to 85% seen once. The trim removed 1 base at V and 3 bases at J, leaving 0 bases unmatched. This CDR3 spans 16 amino acids. Germline values: CDR1 SEHNR, CDR2 FQNEAQ (reference sequence).

This chain uses TRBV7-9 with TRBJ2-5, with 15 bases aligning to TRBD2. The sample was PBMCs. The receptor was derived from a woman aged 40 to 50 in good health. Some clones in this sample may be carry-over from other donors' samples. In nucleotides, the CDR3 is TGTGCCAGCAGCTTAGGGACTAGCGGGAGGGAAGAGACCCAGTACTTC. Protein sequence: CASSLGTSGREETQYF.